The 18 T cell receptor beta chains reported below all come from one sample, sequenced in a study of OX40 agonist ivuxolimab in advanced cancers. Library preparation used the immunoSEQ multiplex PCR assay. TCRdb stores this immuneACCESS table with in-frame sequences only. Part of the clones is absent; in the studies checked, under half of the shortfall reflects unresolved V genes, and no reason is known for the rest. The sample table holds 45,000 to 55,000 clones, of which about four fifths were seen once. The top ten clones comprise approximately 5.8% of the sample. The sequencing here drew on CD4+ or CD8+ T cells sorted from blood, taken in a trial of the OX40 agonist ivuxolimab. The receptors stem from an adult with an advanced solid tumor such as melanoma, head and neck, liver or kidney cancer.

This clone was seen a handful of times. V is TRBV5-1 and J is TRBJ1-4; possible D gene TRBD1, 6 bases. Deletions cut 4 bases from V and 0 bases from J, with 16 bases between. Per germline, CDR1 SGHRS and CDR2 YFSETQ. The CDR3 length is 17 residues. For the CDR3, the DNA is TGCGCCAGCAGCGTTACAGGGTTCCTCGCAACTAATGAAAAACTGTTTTTT. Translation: CASSVTGFLATNEKLFF.

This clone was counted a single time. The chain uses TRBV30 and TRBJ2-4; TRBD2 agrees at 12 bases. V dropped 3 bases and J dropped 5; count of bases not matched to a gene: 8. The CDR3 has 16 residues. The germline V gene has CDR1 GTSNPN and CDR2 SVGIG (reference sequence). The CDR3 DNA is TGTGCCTGGAGAAGAGGGACTAGCGGGTTAGAAAACATTCAGTACTTC. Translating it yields CAWRRGTSGLENIQYF.

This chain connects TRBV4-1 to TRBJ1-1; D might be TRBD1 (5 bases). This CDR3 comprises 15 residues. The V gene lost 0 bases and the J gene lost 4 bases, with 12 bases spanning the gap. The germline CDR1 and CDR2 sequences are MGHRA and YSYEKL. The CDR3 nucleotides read TGCGCCAGCAGCCAAGACGTGGGGCCCGGCACTGAAGCTTTCTTT. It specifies CASSQDVGPGTEAFF.

The CDR3 protein is CASSIDNYNSPLHF. The CDR3 nucleotides are TGTGCCAGTAGTATAGACAATTATAATTCACCCCTCCACTTT. The V gene is TRBV19, the J gene TRBJ1-6; D is ambiguous. The CDR3 runs 14 residues. CDR1 is LNHDA and CDR2 is SQIVND in the germline V gene (reference sequence). Trimming took 0 bases from V and 4 from J, leaving 4 bases between them.

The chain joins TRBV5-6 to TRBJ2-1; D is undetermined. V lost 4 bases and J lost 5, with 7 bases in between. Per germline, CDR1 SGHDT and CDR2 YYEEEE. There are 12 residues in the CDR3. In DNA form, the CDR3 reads TGTGCCAGCAGCGAGAACGACAATGAGCAGTTCTTC. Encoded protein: CASSENDNEQFF.

CDR3 protein: CASSPTTSGSLFTYNEQFF. CDR3 bases: TGTGCCAGCAGCCCAACCACTAGCGGGAGTCTCTTTACCTACAATGAGCAGTTCTTC. This chain links TRBV4-2 with TRBJ2-1, with 11 positions matching TRBD2. The germline V gene encodes CDR1 LGHNA and CDR2 YNFKEQ. J gave up 2 bases and V 4 bases, and 13 bases lay outside the gene matches. This CDR3 contains 19 residues.

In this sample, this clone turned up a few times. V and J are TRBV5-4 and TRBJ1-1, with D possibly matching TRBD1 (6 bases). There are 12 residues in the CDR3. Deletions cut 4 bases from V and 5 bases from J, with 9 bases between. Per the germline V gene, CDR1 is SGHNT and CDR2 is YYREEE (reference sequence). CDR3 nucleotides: TGTGCCAGCAGCCTTACAGGGACTGAAGCTTTCTTT. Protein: CASSLTGTEAFF.

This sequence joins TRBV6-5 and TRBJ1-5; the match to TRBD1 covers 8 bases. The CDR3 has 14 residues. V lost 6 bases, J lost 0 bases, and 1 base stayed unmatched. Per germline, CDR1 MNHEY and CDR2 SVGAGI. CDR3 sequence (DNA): TGTGCCAGCAGAGGACAGGGTAGCAATCAGCCCCAGCATTTT. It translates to CASRGQGSNQPQHF.

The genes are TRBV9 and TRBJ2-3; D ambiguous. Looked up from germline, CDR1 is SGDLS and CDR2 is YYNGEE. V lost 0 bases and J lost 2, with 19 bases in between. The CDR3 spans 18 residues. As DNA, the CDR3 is TGTGCCAGCAGCGTAGCTCATGGCGGCCGAGGATACACAGATACGCAGTATTTT. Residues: CASSVAHGGRGYTDTQYF.

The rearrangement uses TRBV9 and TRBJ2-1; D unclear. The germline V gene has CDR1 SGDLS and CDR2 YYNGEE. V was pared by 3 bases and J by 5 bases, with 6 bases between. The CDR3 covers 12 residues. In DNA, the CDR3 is TGTGCCAGCAGCGATATGGACAATGAGCAGTTCTTC. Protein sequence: CASSDMDNEQFF.

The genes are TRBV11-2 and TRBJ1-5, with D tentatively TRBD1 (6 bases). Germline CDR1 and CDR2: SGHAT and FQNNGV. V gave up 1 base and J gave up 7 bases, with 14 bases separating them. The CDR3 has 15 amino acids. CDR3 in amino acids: CASSLAPGAGQPQHF. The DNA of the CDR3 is TGTGCCAGCAGCTTAGCCCCGGGGGCAGGGCAGCCCCAGCATTTT.

The CDR3 DNA is TGTGCCAGCAGACCTTGGACATTCCCCGGCGAGCAGTACTTC. Translating it yields CASRPWTFPGEQYF. This sequence joins TRBV7-2 and TRBJ2-7; tentatively, D is TRBD1 (5 bases). Between the trimmed V and J ends, which lost 6 bases and 6 bases, there was a span of 18 bases. This CDR3 has 14 residues. Germline V gene sequence: CDR1 SGHTA, CDR2 FQGNSA.

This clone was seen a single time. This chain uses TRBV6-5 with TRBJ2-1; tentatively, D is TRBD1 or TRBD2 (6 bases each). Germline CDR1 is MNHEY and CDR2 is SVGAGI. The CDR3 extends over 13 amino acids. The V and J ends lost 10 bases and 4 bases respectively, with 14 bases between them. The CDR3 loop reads CATGPGAYNEQFF. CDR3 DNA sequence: TGTGCCACCGGACCGGGGGCTTACAATGAGCAGTTCTTC.

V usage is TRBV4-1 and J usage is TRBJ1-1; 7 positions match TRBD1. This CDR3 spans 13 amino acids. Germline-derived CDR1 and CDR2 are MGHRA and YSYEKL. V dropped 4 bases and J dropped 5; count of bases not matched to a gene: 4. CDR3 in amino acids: CASSLQGETEAFF. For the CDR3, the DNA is TGCGCCAGCAGCCTCCAGGGGGAAACTGAAGCTTTCTTT.

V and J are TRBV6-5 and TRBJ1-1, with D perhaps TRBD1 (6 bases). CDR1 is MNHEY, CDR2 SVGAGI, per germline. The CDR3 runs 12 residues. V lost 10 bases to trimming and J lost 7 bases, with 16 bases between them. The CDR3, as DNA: TGTGCCACCACAACAGGGAACCTTGAAGCTTTCTTT. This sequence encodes CATTTGNLEAFF.

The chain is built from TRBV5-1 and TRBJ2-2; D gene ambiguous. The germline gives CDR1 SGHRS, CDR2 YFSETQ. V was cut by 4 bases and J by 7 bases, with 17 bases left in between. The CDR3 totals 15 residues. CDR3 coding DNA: TGCGCCAGCAGCCACGGCCCCCGAGAGGTCGGGGAGCTGTTTTTT. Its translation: CASSHGPREVGELFF.

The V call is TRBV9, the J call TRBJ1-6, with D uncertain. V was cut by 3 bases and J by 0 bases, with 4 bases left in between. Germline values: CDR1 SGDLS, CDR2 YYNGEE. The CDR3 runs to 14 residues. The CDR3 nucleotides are TGTGCCAGCAGCGAGACCTCCTATAATTCACCCCTCCACTTT. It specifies CASSETSYNSPLHF.

CDR3 sequence reads: CASSWGRTTNEKLFF. The CDR3 coding sequence is TGTGCCAGCAGCTGGGGCAGGACAACTAATGAAAAACTGTTTTTT. The chain joins TRBV11-2 to TRBJ1-4; D is possibly TRBD1 (5 bases). V dropped 4 bases and J dropped 0 bases, with 9 bases sitting between them. CDR3 length equals 15 residues. Germline CDR1 reads SGHAT; CDR2 reads FQNNGV.